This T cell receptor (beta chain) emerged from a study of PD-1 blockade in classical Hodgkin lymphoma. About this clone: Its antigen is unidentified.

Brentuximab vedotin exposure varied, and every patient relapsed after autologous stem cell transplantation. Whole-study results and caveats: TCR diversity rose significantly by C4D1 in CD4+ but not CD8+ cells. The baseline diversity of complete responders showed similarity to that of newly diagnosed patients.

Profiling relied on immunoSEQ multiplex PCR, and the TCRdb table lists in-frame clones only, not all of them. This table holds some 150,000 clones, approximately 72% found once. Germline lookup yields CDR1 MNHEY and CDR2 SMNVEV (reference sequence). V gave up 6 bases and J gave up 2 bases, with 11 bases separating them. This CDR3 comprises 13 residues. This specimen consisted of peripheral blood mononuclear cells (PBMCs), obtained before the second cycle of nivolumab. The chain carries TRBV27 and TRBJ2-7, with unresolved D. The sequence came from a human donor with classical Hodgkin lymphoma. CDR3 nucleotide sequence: TGTGCCAGCAGACAAGCCTTTCCCTACGAGCAGTACTTC. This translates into CASRQAFPYEQYF.